Listed below are T cell receptor beta chains from one sample, sequenced in a study of graft-versus-host responses after intestinal transplantation. These receptors are not linked to any known antigen. Produced via immunoSEQ multiplex PCR; TCRdb's table is partial and in-frame only. The sample comprises tens of thousands of clones, roughly 90% of which are singletons, and around 0.53% rests with the top ten. The material was unstimulated CD8+ T cells sorted from spleen or lymph node cells, obtained before intestinal transplant. The receptors were sampled from a human donor who received an intestinal transplant. The CDR3 runs from the conserved cysteine through the conserved F or W. A D gene is named only where the DNA matches it firmly. Expanded clones get a size class; other rows say once, few or many, or leave the size out.

TRBJ2-2 | TRBV6-4 | . | . | TGTGCCAGCAGTGAGAGCTTTACGAACACCGGGGAGCTGTTTTTT | CASSESFTNTGELFF
TRBJ1-2 | TRBV4-1 | TRBD1 | . | TGCGCCAGCAGCCACCCCCCGGGACAGGGTGCCTACACCTTC | CASSHPPGQGAYTF
TRBJ1-2 | TRBV6-5 | . | . | TGTGCCAGCAGTGAAATGCGAGGGAACTATGGCTACACCTTC | CASSEMRGNYGYTF
TRBJ1-1 | TRBV28 | . | . | TGTGCCAGCAGTTTAGTTAGTGGGAACACTGAAGCTTTCTTT | CASSLVSGNTEAFF
TRBJ2-7 | TRBV4-3 | . | . | TGCGCCAGCAGCCCCCACGGGCAGGGCTCCAGCGAGCAGTACTTC | CASSPHGQGSSEQYF
TRBJ1-2 | TRBV7-8 | TRBD1 | . | TGTGCCAGCAGCTCCTTTGTATTCTGGGACAGGGGGTTCGAGGGCTACACCTTC | CASSSFVFWDRGFEGYTF
TRBJ1-2 | TRBV6-5 | TRBD1 | . | TGTGCCAGCTGGACCCGGGGACAGTTTAACTATGGCTACACCTTC | CASWTRGQFNYGYTF
TRBJ2-1 | TRBV7-3 | TRBD1 | . | TGTGCCAGCAGCTTAACCCCACAGGGGGATCGCTACAATGAGCAGTTCTTC | CASSLTPQGDRYNEQFF
TRBJ1-3 | TRBV15 | . | . | TGTGCCACCAGCAGGCAGGGCCCTGGAAACACCATATATTTT | CATSRQGPGNTIYF
TRBJ2-3 | TRBV27 | . | . | TGTGCCAGCAGTTTAGGAGCCCCCAGCACAGATACGCAGTATTTT | CASSLGAPSTDTQYF
TRBJ1-4 | TRBV7-9 | TRBD1 | . | TGTGCCAGCACCTTCACAGGGGCCGATGAAAAACTGTTTTTT | CASTFTGADEKLFF
TRBJ2-1 | TRBV5-5 | . | . | TGTGCCAGCAGCTTGTATCCGGGCTACAATGAGCAGTTCTTC | CASSLYPGYNEQFF
TRBJ2-6 | TRBV9 | . | . | TGTGCCAGCAGCGGGACTGCTTCTGGGGCCAACGTCCTGACTTTC | CASSGTASGANVLTF
TRBJ2-1 | TRBV28 | . | . | TGTGCCAGCAGTTTTCGGCTAGCGGGACAGGATGAGCAGTTCTTC | CASSFRLAGQDEQFF
TRBJ1-6 | TRBV13 | . | . | TGTGCCAGCAGCAGCGGGACGACCCTCCGAAAATATAATTCACCCCTCCACTTT | CASSSGTTLRKYNSPLHF
TRBJ2-7 | TRBV5-1 | TRBD2 | . | TGCGCCAGCAGCTGGGGACTAGCGGGGGCCTACGAGCAGTACTTC | CASSWGLAGAYEQYF
TRBJ1-1 | TRBV4-3 | . | . | TGCGCCAGCAGCCACGGAATAGGGGGAAGAACTGAAGCTTTCTTT | CASSHGIGGRTEAFF
TRBJ1-6 | TRBV7-9 | TRBD1 | . | TGTGCCAGCAGCTCGACAGGGGGGGGATCACCCCTCCACTTT | CASSSTGGGSPLHF
TRBJ2-2 | TRBV11-2 | . | . | TGTGCCAGCAGTCTAGCTGTGGAGGAGCTGTTTTTT | CASSLAVEELFF
TRBJ1-4 | TRBV7-9 | TRBD1 | . | TGTGCCAGCAGCTTAGACAGGGGGAATGAAAAACTGTTTTTT | CASSLDRGNEKLFF
TRBJ1-5 | TRBV2 | TRBD1 | . | TGTGCCAGCAGCGGACAGGGGCGTCTTCAGCCCCAGCATTTT | CASSGQGRLQPQHF
TRBJ1-5 | TRBV10-3 | . | . | TGTGCCATCAGTGAAGAGGGATATCAGCCCCAGCATTTT | CAISEEGYQPQHF
TRBJ2-3 | TRBV29-1 | TRBD2 | . | TGCAGCGCCTCAGCGGGAGGGTCAGATACGCAGTATTTT | CSASAGGSDTQYF
TRBJ2-1 | TRBV6-6 | . | . | TGTGCCAGCGCAGGAGCGGGCTCCTACAATGAGCAGTTCTTC | CASAGAGSYNEQFF
TRBJ2-7 | TRBV4-1 | TRBD1 | once | TGCGCCAGCAGCCAAATCCCAGGGGGCTCCTACGAGCAGTACTTC | CASSQIPGGSYEQYF
TRBJ1-5 | TRBV10-3 | . | . | TGTGCCATCAGCAGCCTCGGGGGCAATCAGCCCCAGCATTTT | CAISSLGGNQPQHF
TRBJ2-3 | TRBV5-1 | . | . | TGCGCCAGCAGCCCGATAATGGGGGGGGGCCAGTCTCGCACAGATACGCAGTATTTT | CASSPIMGGGQSRTDTQYF
TRBJ1-4 | TRBV27 | . | . | TGTGCCAGCAGTTTAGAGGGGCGGGGGGAAAAACTGTTTTTT | CASSLEGRGEKLFF
TRBJ2-1 | TRBV5-1 | . | . | TGCGCCAGCAGCTGGGGAAAGGGTACAGGGTCCTACAATGAGCAGTTCTTC | CASSWGKGTGSYNEQFF
TRBJ2-7 | TRBV19 | TRBD1 | . | TGTGCCAGTAGTCCGGGGACAGCCTACGAGCAGTACTTC | CASSPGTAYEQYF
TRBJ2-3 | TRBV7-9 | . | . | TGTGCCAGCAGTGAACGACTAGGAGGGACAGATACGCAGTATTTT | CASSERLGGTDTQYF
TRBJ1-1 | TRBV6-5 | . | . | TGTGCCAGCAGTTACTCGAGGACACCGAACACTGAAGCTTTCTTT | CASSYSRTPNTEAFF
TRBJ2-1 | TRBV28 | TRBD2 | . | TGTGCCAGCAGTTTAGTAGGGCTAGCGGGAGGGTGGAATGAGCAGTTCTTC | CASSLVGLAGGWNEQFF
TRBJ1-1 | TRBV6-1 | . | . | TGTGCCAGCGCCTTAGGACAACTGAACACTGAAGCTTTCTTT | CASALGQLNTEAFF
TRBJ2-7 | TRBV7-8 | . | once | TGTGCCAGCAGCTTAGCGGCAGGGGACTACGAGCAGTACTTC | CASSLAAGDYEQYF
TRBJ2-7 | TRBV30 | TRBD1 | . | TGTGCCTGGAGTGTACTTGGGCAGGGGGATCCCTACGAGCAGTACTTC | CAWSVLGQGDPYEQYF
TRBJ2-7 | TRBV7-2 | . | . | TGTGCCAGCAGCTTAGTAGGGAGCTCCTACGAGCAGTACTTC | CASSLVGSSYEQYF
TRBJ2-1 | TRBV6-5 | TRBD2 | . | TGTGCCAGCGGGACTAGCGGAAATGAGCAGTTCTTC | CASGTSGNEQFF
TRBJ2-7 | TRBV14 | TRBD2 | . | TGTGCCAGCAGCCAAGGACTAGCGGCCTACGAGCAGTACTTC | CASSQGLAAYEQYF
TRBJ2-7 | TRBV4-3 | . | . | TGCGCCAGCAGCCCCGGGCGGGGATCCTACGAGCAGTACTTC | CASSPGRGSYEQYF
TRBJ1-1 | TRBV7-8 | . | . | TGTGCCAGCAGCGCAGTCGTAGGGGGTGTTGAAGCTTTCTTT | CASSAVVGGVEAFF
TRBJ2-5 | TRBV4-1 | . | . | TGCGCCAGCAGCCAATTTAACTACGAGACCCAGTACTTC | CASSQFNYETQYF
TRBJ2-2 | TRBV19 | . | . | TGTGCCAGTAGTATGGGGCCTCGAGGCACCGGGGAGCTGTTTTTT | CASSMGPRGTGELFF
TRBJ2-2 | TRBV10-2 | TRBD2 | . | TGCGCCAGCGTGACTAGCGGGAGCCCCGGGGAGCTGTTTTTT | CASVTSGSPGELFF
TRBJ2-7 | TRBV18 | TRBD1 | . | TGTGCCAGCTCACCAACGGGACAGGGGGCCTACGAGCAGTACTTC | CASSPTGQGAYEQYF
TRBJ2-7 | TRBV7-9 | TRBD1 | . | TGTGCCAGCAGCTCTTCCCGGGACAGCCCTAACTCCTACGAGCAGTACTTC | CASSSSRDSPNSYEQYF
TRBJ1-1 | TRBV6-5 | . | . | TGTGCCAGCAGCTTGGCGACAGTCTCCACTGAAGCTTTCTTT | CASSLATVSTEAFF
TRBJ2-3 | TRBV21-1 | . | . | TGTGCCAGCAGCAAAGATCGCCCCGAGACTAGCGGGAGGATGCGCACAGATACGCAGTATTTT | CASSKDRPETSGRMRTDTQYF
TRBJ1-5 | TRBV6-1 | TRBD1 | . | TGTGCCAGCAGTGACTTCCCGGACAGGGCTGTCGGTCAGCCCCAGCATTTT | CASSDFPDRAVGQPQHF
TRBJ2-7 | TRBV7-6 | . | . | TGTGCCAGCAGCCCCTATCCGGGATCCTCCTACGAGCAGTACTTC | CASSPYPGSSYEQYF
TRBJ2-3 | TRBV11-1 | . | once | TGTGCCAGCAGCTTTGGAACCGGTCGGTTACAGACACCGAAGTATTTT | CASSFGTGRLQTPKYF
TRBJ1-1 | TRBV7-9 | . | . | TGTGCCAGCAGCTTGAACGGCGGGAACACTGAAGCTTTCTTT | CASSLNGGNTEAFF
TRBJ1-2 | TRBV7-9 | . | once | TGTGCCAGCAGCTCCGCACTCGGACAGTTATATGGCTACACCTTC | CASSSALGQLYGYTF
TRBJ1-4 | TRBV7-2 | TRBD1 | once | TGTGCTACCAAACCGGGACAGCAGAATGAAAAACTGTTTTTT | CATKPGQQNEKLFF